The 12 T cell receptor beta chains in this list originate from one sample, sequenced in a study of cytomegalovirus exposure and HLA in healthy donors. It was with 60 Vbeta and 13 Jbeta primers that the PCR ran. Profiling relied on immunoSEQ multiplex PCR, and the TCRdb table lists in-frame clones only, not all of them. Of roughly 100,000 clones listed, roughly four fifths were seen once; the top ten hold 1% to 1.5%. The source material was PBMCs. These receptors originate from a man aged 40-55 years in good health and CMV-seronegative.

The gene calls are TRBV7-9 and TRBJ2-1; 7 nucleotides align to TRBD1. V trimming: 6 bases; J trimming: 1 base; junction bases outside the gene matches: 6. The length of the CDR3 is 15 residues. The germline V gene has CDR1 SEHNR and CDR2 FQNEAQ (reference sequence). Here the CDR3 reads CASSRPGQSYNEQFF. As DNA, the CDR3 is TGTGCCAGCAGTAGACCGGGACAGTCCTACAATGAGCAGTTCTTC.

V is TRBV7-2 and J is TRBJ1-1; D uncertain. Deletions cut 3 bases from V and 1 base from J, with 9 bases between. The CDR3 has 14 residues. Germline CDR1 SGHTA, CDR2 FQGNSA. This chain's CDR3 is CASSFEQSNTEAFF. The CDR3 DNA follows: TGTGCCAGCAGCTTTGAACAATCGAACACTGAAGCTTTCTTT.

The chain links TRBV2 to TRBJ2-1; possibly TRBD1 for D (5 bases). Germline CDR1 and CDR2: SNHLY and FYNNEI. The CDR3 length is 12 residues. The V end lost 6 bases, the J end lost 8 bases, and 11 bases lay between the germline ends. In DNA, the CDR3 is TGTGCCAGCAGACAGGCTCGCGATGAGCAGTTCTTC. Amino acids: CASRQARDEQFF. Full variable domain (remainder filled in from reference TRBV2 and TRBJ2-1): EPEVTQTPSHQVTQMGQEVILRCVPISNHLYFYWYRQILGQKVEFLVSFYNNEISEKSEIFDDQFSVERPDGSNFTLKIRSTKLEDSAMYFCASRQARDEQFFGPGTRLTVL.

The chain carries TRBV28 and TRBJ1-2; maybe TRBD1 (5 bases). Per germline, CDR1 MDHEN and CDR2 SYDVKM. The length of the CDR3 is 15 residues. V shed 3 bases and J shed 0 bases, with 11 bases lying between them. DNA of the CDR3: TGTGCCAGCAGTTTCTTGACAGCTGCTAACTATGGCTACACCTTC. As protein: CASSFLTAANYGYTF.

The V gene is TRBV9, the J gene TRBJ2-1, with D possibly being TRBD1 (6 bases). This CDR3 region has 15 residues. Trimming left V 4 bases short and J 0 bases short, with 11 bases between. The germline V gene has CDR1 SGDLS and CDR2 YYNGEE. The CDR3 region is CASSITGSSYNEQFF. CDR3 nucleotide sequence: TGTGCCAGCAGCATCACAGGGAGCTCCTACAATGAGCAGTTCTTC.

The gene calls are TRBV11-2 and TRBJ2-5; TRBD2 agrees at 12 bases. Germline assignment: CDR1 SGHAT and CDR2 FQNNGV. Trimming removed 5 bases from V and 5 bases from J; junction bases left unmatched: 6. This CDR3 has 15 amino acids. CDR3 sequence reads: CASSGWTSGVETQYF. The CDR3 bases are TGTGCCAGCAGCGGATGGACTAGCGGGGTGGAGACCCAGTACTTC. Full variable domain (rest looked up from reference TRBV11-2 and TRBJ2-5): EAGVAQSPRYKIIEKRQSVAFWCNPISGHATLYWYQQILGQGPKLLIQFQNNGVVDDSQLPKDRFSAERLKGVDSTLKIQPAKLEDSAVYLCASSGWTSGVETQYFGPGTRLLVL.

The chain is built from TRBV11-3 and TRBJ2-5; weak D call: TRBD2 (6 bases). The CDR3 covers 15 residues. V gave up 3 bases and J gave up 4 bases, with 15 bases separating them. The germline V gene encodes CDR1 SGHNT and CDR2 YENEEA. The CDR3 protein is CASSFGRSGLETQYF. Here the CDR3 DNA reads TGTGCCAGCAGCTTCGGGAGAAGTGGATTAGAGACCCAGTACTTC.

The chain employs TRBV5-1 and TRBJ2-6, with D possibly TRBD1 on 6 matching bases. V lost 4 bases, J lost 0 bases, and 20 bases lay in between. The CDR3 spans 19 residues. CDR1 is SGHRS and CDR2 is YFSETQ in the germline V gene. The CDR3 is CASSQPTGTRSSGANVLTF. In DNA form, the CDR3 reads TGCGCCAGCAGCCAACCCACCGGGACACGATCCTCTGGGGCCAACGTCCTGACTTTC.

V usage is TRBV4-1 and J usage is TRBJ1-2; D is perhaps TRBD1 (5 bases). Germline CDR1 reads MGHRA; CDR2 reads YSYEKL. CDR3 length: 16 residues. V was shortened by 7 bases and J by 5 bases, with 23 bases between the two germline ends. DNA for the CDR3: TGCGCCAGCAAGACCGGTTCGGGGGATGTTGGGTATGGCTACACCTTC. Amino acids: CASKTGSGDVGYGYTF.

This clone was seen only once. The CDR3 DNA reads as TGCGCCAGCAGCCAAGATCGGGGGGGGACGACCCAGTACTTC. It specifies CASSQDRGGTTQYF. This chain connects TRBV4-3 to TRBJ2-5, with TRBD2 identical over 8 bases. V lost 0 bases, J lost 7 bases, and 4 bases stayed unmatched. The CDR3 is 14 residues long. CDR1 is LGHNA and CDR2 is YSLEER in the germline V gene.

The V gene is TRBV28, the J gene TRBJ1-2, with unresolved D. Looked up from germline, CDR1 is MDHEN and CDR2 is SYDVKM. Trimming removed 1 base at V and 5 bases at J, with 5 bases between. The CDR3 has 12 amino acids. CDR3 DNA: TGTGCCAGCAGTTTATTCCGTTATGGCTACACCTTC. Amino acid sequence: CASSLFRYGYTF.

The rearrangement uses TRBV25-1 and TRBJ1-1; 10 bases fit TRBD1. With V trimmed by 2 bases and J by 3 bases, 3 bases remained unmatched. Germline V lookup: CDR1 MGHDK, CDR2 SYGVNS. This CDR3 has 15 amino acids. The CDR3 here is CASSEPGTGDTEAFF. The CDR3 DNA sequence: TGTGCCAGCAGTGAACCCGGGACAGGGGACACTGAAGCTTTCTTT.